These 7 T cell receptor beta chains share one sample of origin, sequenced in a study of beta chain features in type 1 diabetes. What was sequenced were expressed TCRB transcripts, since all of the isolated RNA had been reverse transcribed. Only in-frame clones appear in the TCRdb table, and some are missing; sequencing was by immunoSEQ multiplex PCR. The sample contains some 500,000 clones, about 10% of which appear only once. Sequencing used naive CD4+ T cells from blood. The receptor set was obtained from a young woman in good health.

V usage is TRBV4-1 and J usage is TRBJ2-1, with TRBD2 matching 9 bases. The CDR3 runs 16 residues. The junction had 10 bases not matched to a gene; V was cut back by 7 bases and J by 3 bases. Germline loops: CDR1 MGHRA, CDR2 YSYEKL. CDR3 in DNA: TGCGCCAGCAAGGAGGGGACTAGCCCACTCTACAATGAGCAGTTCTTC. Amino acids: CASKEGTSPLYNEQFF.

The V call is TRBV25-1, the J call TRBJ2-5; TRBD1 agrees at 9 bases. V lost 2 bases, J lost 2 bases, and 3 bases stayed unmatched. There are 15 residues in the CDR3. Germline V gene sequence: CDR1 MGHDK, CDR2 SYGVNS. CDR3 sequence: CASSETGTGQETQYF. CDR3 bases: TGTGCCAGCAGTGAAACGGGGACAGGGCAAGAGACCCAGTACTTC.

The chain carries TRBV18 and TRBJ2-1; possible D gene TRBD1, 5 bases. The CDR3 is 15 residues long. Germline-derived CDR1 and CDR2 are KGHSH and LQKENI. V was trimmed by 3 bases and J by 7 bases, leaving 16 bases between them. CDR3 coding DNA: TGTGCCAGCTCACCCCGACAGAAAGGAACGAATGAGCAGTTCTTC. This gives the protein CASSPRQKGTNEQFF.

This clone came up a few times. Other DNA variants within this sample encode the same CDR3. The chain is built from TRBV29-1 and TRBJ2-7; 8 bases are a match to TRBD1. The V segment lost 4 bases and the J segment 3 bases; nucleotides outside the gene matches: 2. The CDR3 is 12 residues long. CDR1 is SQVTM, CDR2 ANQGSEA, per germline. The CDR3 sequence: CSVGQGFYEQYF. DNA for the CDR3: TGCAGCGTTGGACAGGGGTTCTACGAGCAGTACTTC.

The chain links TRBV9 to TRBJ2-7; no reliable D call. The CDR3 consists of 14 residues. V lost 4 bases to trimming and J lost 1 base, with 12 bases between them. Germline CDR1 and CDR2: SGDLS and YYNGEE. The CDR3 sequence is CASSPRLLSYEQYF. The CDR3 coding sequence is TGTGCCAGCAGCCCCCGTCTGTTATCCTACGAGCAGTACTTC.

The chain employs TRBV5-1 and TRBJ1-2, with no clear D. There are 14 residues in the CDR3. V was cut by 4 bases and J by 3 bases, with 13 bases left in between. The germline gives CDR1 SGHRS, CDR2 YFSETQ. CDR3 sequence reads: CASSLTGSDYGYTF. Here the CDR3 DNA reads TGCGCCAGCAGCCTGACCGGTTCGGACTATGGCTACACCTTC.

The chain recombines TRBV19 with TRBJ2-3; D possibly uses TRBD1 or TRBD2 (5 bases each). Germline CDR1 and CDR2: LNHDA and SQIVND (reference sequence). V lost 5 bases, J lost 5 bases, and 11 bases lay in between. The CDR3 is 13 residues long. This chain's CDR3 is CASSATRGDTQYF. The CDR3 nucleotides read TGTGCCAGTAGTGCTACTAGGGGAGATACGCAGTATTTT.